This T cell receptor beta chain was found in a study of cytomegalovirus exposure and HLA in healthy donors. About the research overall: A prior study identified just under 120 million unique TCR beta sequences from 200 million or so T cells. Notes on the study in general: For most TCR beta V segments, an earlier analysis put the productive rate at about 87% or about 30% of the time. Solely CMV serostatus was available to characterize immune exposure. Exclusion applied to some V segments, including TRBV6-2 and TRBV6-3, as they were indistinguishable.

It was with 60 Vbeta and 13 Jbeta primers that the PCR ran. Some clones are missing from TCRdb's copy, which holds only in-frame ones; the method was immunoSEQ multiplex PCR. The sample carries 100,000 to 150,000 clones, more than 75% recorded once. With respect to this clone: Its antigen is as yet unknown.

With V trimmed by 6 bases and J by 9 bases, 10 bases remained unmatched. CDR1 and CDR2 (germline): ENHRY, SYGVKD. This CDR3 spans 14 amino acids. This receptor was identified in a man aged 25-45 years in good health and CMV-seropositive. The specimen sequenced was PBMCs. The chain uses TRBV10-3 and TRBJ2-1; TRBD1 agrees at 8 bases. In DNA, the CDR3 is TGTGCCATCAGCCCGGGACAGGCGCGTGGTGAGCAGTTCTTC. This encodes CAISPGQARGEQFF.